This T cell receptor (beta chain) originates from a study of T-cell reconstitution after alpha-beta-depleted transplantation in children. Construction of the TCRbeta library involved unique molecular identifiers. TCRdb analysed the PCR reads with MiXCR anew, one entry per CDR3 protein. The sample has more than 400,000 distinct CDR3 sequences; more than 9.5% are singletons. This clonotype was observed a handful of times. Its specificity is unknown. Study results and caveats: Diversity of TCRbeta at day 60 was high in some patients, arising from surviving recipient T cells and thymic progenitors. Once a year had passed after transplant, T-cell counts and diversity came mostly from newly produced T cells. Several hundred expanded graft clones reportedly gave rise to the alpha-beta T cells present about two months after transplant.

Sample: PBMCs, mostly from graft donor cells, taken 180 days after TCRalphabeta/CD19-depleted stem cell transplant. The TCR sequence derives from a female patient aged 2-9 years who had a stem cell transplant for aplastic anemia, so the T cells may come from the graft donor.

The CDR3 coding sequence is TGTGCCAGCAGCTCCTACAGGGCAAATGAGCAGTTCTTC. Protein sequence: CASSSYRANEQFF. The chain is built from TRBV7-2 and TRBJ2-1, with a tentative D call TRBD1 (6 bases). The CDR3 runs 13 residues. The germline CDR1 and CDR2 sequences are SGHTA and FQGNSA. Trimming took off 4 bases at V and 7 bases at J, with 11 bases between the two ends.